Following are 22 T cell receptor beta chains from one sample sequenced in a study of blood T cell repertoires in COVID-19. Method: immunoSEQ multiplex PCR; TCRdb's copy keeps in-frame clones and lacks some. This table has around 65,000 clones, 76% appearing once. Material for sequencing was peripheral blood. The receptor source for this set is a woman aged 50 to 60 with active or convalescent COVID-19.

The CDR3 DNA is TGTGCCAGCAGGAGGACAGCACACTATGGCTACACCTTC. Translated: CASRRTAHYGYTF. The V call is TRBV6-5, the J call TRBJ1-2, with D perhaps matching TRBD1 (6 bases). The CDR3 totals 13 residues. From germline, CDR1 is MNHEY and CDR2 SVGAGI. Trimming removed 6 bases from V and 3 bases from J, with 11 bases in between.

This clone was counted between two and nine times. The rearrangement uses TRBV3-1 (or the pseudogene TRBV3-2) and TRBJ2-1, with TRBD2 matching over 11 bases. V lost 7 bases to trimming and J lost 14 bases; unmatched junction nucleotides: 10. In germline, CDR1 is LGHDT, CDR2 YNNKEL (reference sequence). The CDR3 spans 13 residues. CDR3 residues: CASTGLAGQRKFF. The CDR3 nucleotides read TGTGCCAGCACTGGACTAGCGGGCCAACGCAAGTTCTTC.

The CDR3 region is CASSIGRPGLAVNNEQFF. As DNA, the CDR3 is TGTGCCAGTAGTATAGGAAGACCGGGACTAGCAGTGAACAATGAGCAGTTCTTC. This chain links TRBV19 with TRBJ2-1; 9 nucleotides match TRBD2. The CDR3 has 18 amino acids. V shed 1 base, J shed 5 bases, and the junction held 12 bases outside the gene matches. Germline CDR1 and CDR2: LNHDA and SQIVND (reference sequence).

This clone was recorded once. V is TRBV5-1 and J is TRBJ2-2; 7 nucleotides align to TRBD1. Germline CDR1 SGHRS, CDR2 YFSETQ. This CDR3 has 15 amino acids. The J segment lost 0 bases and the V segment lost 5 bases, leaving 4 bases of the junction unmatched. In DNA form, the CDR3 reads TGCGCCAGCAGTCCCGGGACAGCGAACACCGGGGAGCTGTTTTTT. This gives the protein CASSPGTANTGELFF. The full variable domain, rest sourced from reference TRBV5-1 and TRBJ2-2, is KAGVTQTPRYLIKTRGQQVTLSCSPISGHRSVSWYQQTPGQGLQFLFEYFSETQRNKGNFPGRFSGRQFSNSRSEMNVSTLELGDSALYLCASSPGTANTGELFFGEGSRLTVL.

This chain links TRBV24-1 with TRBJ1-5; maybe TRBD1 (5 bases). The CDR3 runs 15 residues. V was pared by 5 bases and J by 3 bases, with 13 bases between. CDR1 and CDR2 from the germline V gene are KGHDR and SFDVKD. CDR3: CATSGGAGPNQPQHF. DNA of the CDR3: TGTGCCACCAGTGGGGGCGCAGGGCCCAATCAGCCCCAGCATTTT.

This chain links TRBV2 with TRBJ2-3; D not resolved. V dropped 0 bases and J dropped 7 bases, with 2 bases sitting between them. The CDR3 has 11 residues. Germline V gene data show CDR1 as SNHLY and CDR2 as FYNNEI. CDR3 residues: CASSEANTQYF. CDR3 nucleotides: TGTGCCAGCAGTGAAGCCAATACGCAGTATTTT.

The chain uses TRBV18 and TRBJ1-2, with TRBD1 identical over 9 bases. V gave up 3 bases and J gave up 4 bases; unmatched junction bases: 3. This CDR3 comprises 14 residues. CDR1 and CDR2 from the germline V gene are KGHSH and LQKENI. CDR3 residues: CASSPTGGAYGYTF. DNA of the CDR3: TGTGCCAGCTCACCTACAGGGGGCGCCTATGGCTACACCTTC. Full variable domain (outside the CDR3, taken from reference TRBV18 and TRBJ1-2): NAGVMQNPRHLVRRRGQEARLRCSPMKGHSHVYWYRQLPEEGLKFMVYLQKENIIDESGMPKERFSAEFPKEGPSILRIQQVVRGDSAAYFCASSPTGGAYGYTFGSGTRLTVV.

The genes are TRBV12-3 or TRBV12-4 and TRBJ1-1; D gene unclear. V was pared by 6 bases and J by 9 bases, with 11 bases between. CDR3 length: 11 amino acids. CDR3 residues: CASSPGIKAFF. DNA for the CDR3: TGTGCCAGCAGCCCCGGGATTAAAGCTTTCTTT.

This chain uses TRBV5-1 with TRBJ2-5; 8 nucleotides agree with TRBD1. Germline V gives CDR1 SGHRS, CDR2 YFSETQ. This CDR3 region has 15 residues. With V trimmed by 2 bases and J by 1 base, 4 bases remained unmatched. The CDR3 coding sequence is TGCGCCAGCAGCTTCACCGACAGGGGCCAAGAGACCCAGTACTTC. Amino acid sequence: CASSFTDRGQETQYF.

Note on this clone: Its ends do not fully match the called genes, so a read error is possible. The sample has other DNA sequences that encode this CDR3 too. The chain carries TRBV5-1 and TRBJ1-1; TRBD1 matches 9 bases. CDR3 length: 15 amino acids. Germline loops: CDR1 SGHRS, CDR2 YFSETQ. The CDR3 DNA reads TGCGCCAGCAGCCCCAGGACAGGGGAGAGCACTGAAGCTTTTTTT. This codes for CASSPRTGESTEAFF.

This chain uses TRBV24-1 with TRBJ2-2, with 8 nucleotides matching TRBD2. Germline CDR1 is KGHDR and CDR2 is SFDVKD. V shed 0 bases and J 7 bases; nucleotides not matched to a gene: 3. The CDR3 totals 15 residues. The CDR3 protein is CATSDLAGGVGELFF. The CDR3 DNA reads as TGTGCCACCAGTGATTTGGCGGGAGGCGTCGGGGAGCTGTTTTTT.

CDR3 nucleotide sequence: TGTGCCAGCAGTGACCGGAGGCAGCCCCAGCATTTT. Translating it yields CASSDRRQPQHF. The V call is TRBV6-4, the J call TRBJ1-5; D is unclear. V lost 2 bases and J 7 bases, leaving 6 bases between the germline ends. The CDR3 extends over 12 amino acids. Per germline, CDR1 MRHNA and CDR2 SNTAGT.

The V gene is TRBV4-2, the J gene TRBJ1-6; D is unresolved. Germline V gene lookup returns CDR1 LGHNA and CDR2 YNFKEQ. V dropped 4 bases and J dropped 7 bases, with 14 bases sitting between them. The CDR3 sequence is 15 residues long. The CDR3 spells CASSPTAGKNSPLHF. CDR3 sequence (DNA): TGTGCCAGCAGCCCTACAGCAGGTAAGAATTCACCCCTCCACTTT.

This clone was counted a single time. The chain joins TRBV14 to TRBJ2-3; 8 bases fit TRBD1. CDR1 is SGHDN, CDR2 FVKESK, per germline. The CDR3 extends over 19 amino acids. The junction had 17 bases not matched to a gene; V was cut back by 6 bases and J by 0 bases. The CDR3 DNA follows: TGTGCCAGCAGGCTAGGTCCCCCCACCGGGACAGGAAGCACAGATACGCAGTATTTT. This codes for CASRLGPPTGTGSTDTQYF.

The chain recombines TRBV7-9 with TRBJ1-2, with D possibly being TRBD1 (5 bases). CDR3 length: 15 residues. V was trimmed by 5 bases and J by 0 bases, leaving 13 bases between them. The V gene's germline CDR1 is SEHNR and CDR2 FQNEAQ (reference sequence). The CDR3 nucleotides read TGTGCCAGCAGCCAAGGACAAGCCGCTAACTATGGCTACACCTTC. Translating gives CASSQGQAANYGYTF.

The gene calls are TRBV2 and TRBJ2-5; the D gene is possibly TRBD2 (6 bases). Germline-derived CDR1 and CDR2 are SNHLY and FYNNEI. CDR3 size: 14 residues. V gave up 3 bases and J gave up 4 bases, with 12 bases separating them. In DNA, the CDR3 is TGTGCCAGCAGTGAGGGAGGTCAGCGAGAGACCCAGTACTTC. It translates to CASSEGGQRETQYF.

This clone was seen only once. V and J are TRBV7-2 and TRBJ2-7, with 9 bases aligning to TRBD1. This CDR3 is built from 14 residues. Germline trimming cut 5 bases from V and 4 bases from J; bases unmatched to any gene: 6. Per germline, CDR1 SGHTA and CDR2 FQGNSA. The CDR3 spells CASSARQGGYEQYF. The CDR3 region has the DNA TGTGCCAGCAGCGCGCGACAGGGGGGTTACGAGCAGTACTTC.

V usage is TRBV4-3 and J usage is TRBJ2-7, with D maybe TRBD1 (5 bases). CDR1 LGHNA and CDR2 YSLEER come from the germline V gene. This CDR3 contains 12 residues. The germline V and J ends were trimmed by 3 bases and 7 bases, with 10 bases remaining between them. This chain's CDR3 is CASSHGRGEQYF. CDR3 DNA sequence: TGCGCCAGCAGCCATGGTAGGGGTGAGCAGTACTTC.

The chain is built from TRBV7-2 and TRBJ2-1, with 12 bases lining up with TRBD2. The V and J ends lost 1 base and 3 bases, in that order; junction bases with no gene match: 7. Germline V gene lookup returns CDR1 SGHTA and CDR2 FQGNSA. This CDR3 has 18 amino acids. As DNA, the CDR3 is TGTGCCAGCAGCTTAGGACTAGCGGGAGCATCAGGCTACAATGAGCAGTTCTTC. This gives the protein CASSLGLAGASGYNEQFF.

The gene calls are TRBV28 and TRBJ2-1, with D possibly TRBD1 on 6 matching bases. The length of the CDR3 is 15 residues. Per the germline V gene, CDR1 is MDHEN and CDR2 is SYDVKM. Between the trimmed V and J ends, which lost 3 bases and 6 bases, there was a span of 15 bases. The CDR3 reads CASSFQHRAVNEQFF. The CDR3 coding sequence is TGTGCCAGCAGTTTCCAACACAGGGCGGTCAATGAGCAGTTCTTC.

The chain recombines TRBV19 with TRBJ1-2; 10 bases fit TRBD1. J lost 8 bases, V lost 4 bases, and 7 bases had no gene match. The CDR3 length is 14 residues. The V gene's germline CDR1 is LNHDA and CDR2 SQIVND (reference sequence). The CDR3 DNA reads TGTGCCAGTAGTACAAGGGACAGGGGTTACGGCTACACCTTC. Translated: CASSTRDRGYGYTF.

The chain has TRBV2 and TRBJ2-3; TRBD2 aligns across 8 bases. J gave up 4 bases and V 10 bases, and 4 bases lay outside the gene matches. This CDR3 spans 12 amino acids. Germline assignment: CDR1 SNHLY and CDR2 FYNNEI. The CDR3 sequence: CANGLAPDTQYF. CDR3 in DNA: TGTGCCAACGGACTAGCCCCAGATACGCAGTATTTT.